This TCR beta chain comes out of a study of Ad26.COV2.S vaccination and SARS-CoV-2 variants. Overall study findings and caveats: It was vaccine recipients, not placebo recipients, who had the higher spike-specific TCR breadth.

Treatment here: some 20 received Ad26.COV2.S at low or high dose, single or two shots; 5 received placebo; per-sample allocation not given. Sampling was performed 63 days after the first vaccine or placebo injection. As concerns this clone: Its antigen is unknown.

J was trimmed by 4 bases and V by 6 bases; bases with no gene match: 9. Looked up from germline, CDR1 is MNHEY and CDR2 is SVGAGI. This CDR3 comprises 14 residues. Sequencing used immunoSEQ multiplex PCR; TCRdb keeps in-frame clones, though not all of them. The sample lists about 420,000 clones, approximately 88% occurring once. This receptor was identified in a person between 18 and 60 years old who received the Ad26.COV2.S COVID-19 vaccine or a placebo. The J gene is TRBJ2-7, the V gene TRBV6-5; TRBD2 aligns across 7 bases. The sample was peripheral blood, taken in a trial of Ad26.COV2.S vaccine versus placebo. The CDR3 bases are TGTGCCAGCAGACAAGTAGCGGGCCCGTACGAGCAGTACTTC. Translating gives CASRQVAGPYEQYF.